This TCR beta chain was sequenced in a study of blood T cell repertoires in COVID-19 (dated by TCRdb to between 2020 and 2021). Regarding the study in general: Collaborator samples came from the United States, Italy and Spain and covered acute and convalescent phases of COVID-19. The prospective study material was composed of cDNA or gDNA derived from T cells, B-cell-depleted T cells, or PBMCs. Samples were obtained from the ongoing ImmuneRACE study (first 160 participants) and from approximately 1,200 subjects provided by 6 global collaborators. A de-identified subject ID, COVID-19 status, age in years and sex were almost always included in the sample metadata. Deeply sampled blood TCRbeta repertoires from subjects exposed to, actively infected with, or recovered from COVID-19 were included in the dataset. HLA class I and class II types, where available, came from metadata supplied by the sample provider rather than from assay-based typing. The repertoires were released in a freely available public database intended as a resource for research on the immune response to SARS-CoV-2.

According to the germline V gene, CDR1 reads MNHEY and CDR2 reads SVGAGI. The cysteine opens and the phenylalanine closes a CDR3 of 12 amino acids. Only the CDR3 part of the read is kept: 36 bases, read in frame from the first base. Trimming takes 4 bases off V and 8 bases off J; junction bases not matched to a gene: 4. A remark on this clone: Its recognized antigen is unknown. No base qualities exist here, and no much larger clone lies one base off it.

The study at large found these results: The amount of clinical and demographic metadata varied by source and participant and was provided uncurated.

TCRbeta CDR3 regions were amplified from genomic DNA by means of the immunoSEQ Assay, a bias-controlled multiplex PCR. The authors' analysis ran thus. Nucleated cell counts per sample were estimated from amplification of reference gene primers within the assay. Sequence reads were collapsed and filtered to measure the absolute abundance of every unique TCRbeta CDR3 rearrangement. For each sample, productive Simpson clonality was calculated by taking the square root of Simpson's diversity index across productive rearrangements. Imported from immuneACCESS, the table was reduced by TCRdb to in-frame sequences with V and J called. These copies leave out some clones; in studies compared against another copy, an unresolved V gene accounts for under half, and the cause of the remainder is not known. V and J calls plus clone size are reproduced from that table; the DNA served to infer D and trimming. Within this sample are 300,000 to 400,000 clones, with more than 85% of them counted one time only. The ten largest clonotypes hold 3.5% to 5% of the sample.

In the prospective study, participants were about 18 to 95 years old, resided in 24 geographic areas of the United States, and were enrolled through a virtual design. In the prospective study, cohorts were assigned on the basis of participant-reported clinical history obtained from a screening survey and a study questionnaire. Exposed participants were defined as having been in contact with someone with a PCR-confirmed or clinician-diagnosed COVID-19 case within 2 weeks of study entry. Each participant in the prospective study had whole blood, serum and a nasopharyngeal or oropharyngeal swab collected by mobile phlebotomists. Over an approximately 2-month period, participants in the prospective study had the option of providing additional blood draws and questionnaires. Before DNA extraction, blood samples from the prospective study were shipped at room temperature or frozen.

The clonotype comes from a woman aged 30 to 39 who had been exposed to COVID-19. The V gene is TRBV6-5 and the J gene is TRBJ1-2, with TRBD1 matching 7 junction bases. The sample was PBMCs or T cells enriched from blood (not recorded which). In nucleotide form, the sequence is TGTGCCAGCAGTTTTCACAGGGGCGGCTACACCTTC. It translates as CASSFHRGGYTF.